The next 3 T cell receptor beta chains were all read from a single sample in a study of cytomegalovirus exposure and HLA in healthy donors (dated by TCRdb to about 2017). The library was produced with the immunoSEQ multiplex PCR assay. A mixture of 60 forward primers for TCR Vbeta segments and 13 reverse primers for TCR Jbeta segments was used in the multiplex PCR. TCRdb re-hosts the immuneACCESS table, in-frame sequences only. Its copies lack some clones; in the studies checked, an unresolved V gene accounts for under half of them, and the cause for the rest is not known. The sample contains under 200,000 clones, approximately 77% of them found a single time. The top ten clones comprise more than 2% of the sample. The sequenced sample was PBMCs. Every receptor here comes from a man aged 50 to 59 in good health and CMV-seropositive.

V usage is TRBV6-1 and J usage is TRBJ1-1; D remains unclear. V gave up 2 bases and J gave up 1 base, with 5 bases separating them. Germline CDR1 MNHNS, CDR2 SASEGT. This CDR3 is 13 amino acids long. The CDR3: CASSEYPNTEAFF. CDR3 sequence (DNA): TGTGCCAGCAGTGAATATCCGAACACTGAAGCTTTCTTT.

This chain joins TRBV6-5 and TRBJ1-1, with a tentative D call TRBD1 (5 bases). Deletions cut 8 bases from V and 1 base from J, with 11 bases between. Germline values: CDR1 MNHEY, CDR2 SVGAGI. This CDR3 has 13 amino acids. The CDR3 is CASVGATNTEAFF. CDR3 DNA: TGTGCCAGCGTTGGGGCGACGAACACTGAAGCTTTCTTT.

This clone was found once. Other nucleotide sequences in the sample specify the same CDR3. CDR3 region: CASSLDRDQPQHF. CDR3 sequence (DNA): TGTGCCAGCAGCCTCGACAGGGACCAGCCCCAGCATTTT. The chain uses TRBV5-6 and TRBJ1-5, with 7 bases lining up with TRBD1. Germline V CDR1 and CDR2: SGHDT, YYEEEE. The CDR3 contains 13 residues. J was trimmed by 7 bases and V by 4 bases; bases with no gene match: 5.